This T cell receptor beta chain was identified in a study of identical twins. MiXCR was run by TCRdb on the 5' RACE reads, yielding one entry per CDR3 protein. The sample lists roughly 720,000 distinct CDR3 sequences; around a sixth were seen once. Germline values: CDR1 DFQATT, CDR2 SNEGSKA (reference sequence). The V end was cut by 7 bases, the J end by 2 bases, with 8 bases between. The CDR3 length is 11 residues. There are many counts of this clonotype. This sample also belongs to another study, concerning T cells expressing NK-cell markers. That publication notes: Each of roughly 6 donors carried dominant NKG2C+ clonotypes accounting for roughly 1.0-7.0% of CD8+ T cells. The same clonotypes also predominated in the CD3+CD56-NKG2C+ fraction of a few donors.

The rearrangement uses TRBV20-1 and TRBJ2-5, with D tentatively TRBD2 (5 bases). The origin of this receptor is a young woman in good health. Sequenced sample: PBMCs. CDR3 nucleotides: TGCAGTGGACGGGGACAAGAGACCCAGTACTTC. It codes for CSGRGQETQYF.